These T cell receptor beta chains were read from a single sample in a study of OX40 agonist ivuxolimab in advanced cancers. Sequencing was performed with immunoSEQ multiplex PCR; in TCRdb, only in-frame clones are kept and a portion is missing. Of about 70,000 clones in the sample, approximately 94% were seen once. This sample comprised CD4+ or CD8+ T cells sorted from blood, obtained in a trial of the OX40 agonist ivuxolimab. These receptors were obtained from an adult with an advanced solid tumor such as melanoma, head and neck, liver or kidney cancer. Both conserved end residues are trimmed from each CDR3.

CDR3aa: ASSLVIGLNTGELF; v_gene: TRBV7-2; j_gene: TRBJ2-2; len: 14
CDR3aa: ASSVGLGGPGGELF; v_gene: TRBV9; j_gene: TRBJ2-2; len: 14
CDR3aa: ASGTRESVRF; v_gene: TRBV7-3; j_gene: TRBJ2-1; len: 10
CDR3aa: AWSVPNQPQH; v_gene: TRBV30; j_gene: TRBJ1-5; len: 10
CDR3aa: ASSQGQIAGPYNEQF; v_gene: TRBV4-1; j_gene: TRBJ2-1; len: 15
CDR3aa: ASSPSSGTDTQY; v_gene: TRBV5-1; j_gene: TRBJ2-3; len: 12
CDR3aa: ASSLRTGSSGELF; v_gene: TRBV28; j_gene: TRBJ2-2; len: 13
CDR3aa: ASSLDSGTDTQY; v_gene: TRBV5-1; j_gene: TRBJ2-3; len: 12
CDR3aa: ASSHPDRTYEQY; v_gene: TRBV28; j_gene: TRBJ2-7; len: 12
CDR3aa: ASSTGTSATDTQY; v_gene: TRBV7-3; j_gene: TRBJ2-3; len: 13
CDR3aa: ASSQGTATNTGELF; v_gene: TRBV4-3; j_gene: TRBJ2-2; len: 14
CDR3aa: ATSRDRGVREQY; v_gene: TRBV15; j_gene: TRBJ2-7; len: 12
CDR3aa: ASSYSSGGHSYNEQF; v_gene: TRBV7-2; j_gene: TRBJ2-1; len: 15
CDR3aa: ASRLQGAGEKLF; v_gene: TRBV28; j_gene: TRBJ1-4; len: 12
CDR3aa: ASLSRTDYGYT; v_gene: TRBV28; j_gene: TRBJ1-2; len: 11
CDR3aa: ASSQDPLQRQMNTEAF; v_gene: TRBV4-1; j_gene: TRBJ1-1; len: 16
CDR3aa: ASRVIGGELF; v_gene: TRBV11-3; j_gene: TRBJ2-2; len: 10
CDR3aa: ASSQGGNTGELF; v_gene: TRBV7-3; j_gene: TRBJ2-2; len: 12
CDR3aa: AWSVRVQGLGVAYEQY; v_gene: TRBV30; j_gene: TRBJ2-7; len: 16
CDR3aa: ASNFGLAGANTGELF; v_gene: TRBV2; j_gene: TRBJ2-2; len: 15
CDR3aa: ASSRNVNAEGYT; v_gene: TRBV18; j_gene: TRBJ1-2; len: 12
CDR3aa: ASSLASGKDTQY; v_gene: TRBV5-1; j_gene: TRBJ2-3; len: 12
CDR3aa: SVEPDEKLPPGYT; v_gene: TRBV29-1; j_gene: TRBJ1-2; len: 13
CDR3aa: ASSKRQDTEAF; v_gene: TRBV7-2; j_gene: TRBJ1-1; len: 11
CDR3aa: ASSLSGRTPPSEQF; v_gene: TRBV7-2; j_gene: TRBJ2-1; len: 14
CDR3aa: ASSFRTGDTQY; v_gene: TRBV5-1; j_gene: TRBJ2-3; len: 11
CDR3aa: ASSPRSGENIQY; v_gene: TRBV5-1; j_gene: TRBJ2-4; len: 12
CDR3aa: ASSYGQGAYEQY; v_gene: TRBV6-5; j_gene: TRBJ2-7; len: 12
CDR3aa: ASSFVQTSGDDRELF; v_gene: TRBV5-1; j_gene: TRBJ2-2; len: 15
CDR3aa: ASSIRPGAAPYEQY; v_gene: TRBV19; j_gene: TRBJ2-7; len: 14
CDR3aa: ASSFAASNQPQH; v_gene: TRBV19; j_gene: TRBJ1-5; len: 12
CDR3aa: ASSLDAGAYEQY; v_gene: TRBV7-8; j_gene: TRBJ2-7; len: 12
CDR3aa: ASSFAGGRNEQF; v_gene: TRBV28; j_gene: TRBJ2-1; len: 12
CDR3aa: ATGSTDTQY; v_gene: TRBV10-3; j_gene: TRBJ2-3; len: 9
CDR3aa: ASSLNQPADTQY; v_gene: TRBV7-2; j_gene: TRBJ2-3; len: 12
CDR3aa: SVERSLKAF; v_gene: TRBV29-1; j_gene: TRBJ1-1; len: 9
CDR3aa: ASKGLAGGLTDTQY; v_gene: TRBV7-9; j_gene: TRBJ2-3; len: 14
CDR3aa: ASSIGTSVGGEQF; v_gene: TRBV11-2; j_gene: TRBJ2-1; len: 13
CDR3aa: AISERVVNQPQH; v_gene: TRBV10-3; j_gene: TRBJ1-5; len: 12
CDR3aa: ASSYGTYRGRTEAF; v_gene: TRBV6-5; j_gene: TRBJ1-1; len: 14
CDR3aa: ATGDHQLTNYGYT; v_gene: TRBV19; j_gene: TRBJ1-2; len: 13
CDR3aa: ASTRQGAAGVDGYT; v_gene: TRBV5-1; j_gene: TRBJ1-2; len: 14
CDR3aa: ASSLSGASDEQY; v_gene: TRBV6-5; j_gene: TRBJ2-7; len: 12
CDR3aa: ASSLARVGEQY; v_gene: TRBV14; j_gene: TRBJ2-7; len: 11
CDR3aa: ASNPSGQNYGYT; v_gene: TRBV9; j_gene: TRBJ1-2; len: 12
CDR3aa: ASSAYGEPWLTEAF; v_gene: TRBV9; j_gene: TRBJ1-1; len: 14
CDR3aa: ASSLVAGGPHEQY; v_gene: TRBV4-3; j_gene: TRBJ2-7; len: 13
CDR3aa: ASSFPGTRNTQY; v_gene: TRBV28; j_gene: TRBJ2-3; len: 12